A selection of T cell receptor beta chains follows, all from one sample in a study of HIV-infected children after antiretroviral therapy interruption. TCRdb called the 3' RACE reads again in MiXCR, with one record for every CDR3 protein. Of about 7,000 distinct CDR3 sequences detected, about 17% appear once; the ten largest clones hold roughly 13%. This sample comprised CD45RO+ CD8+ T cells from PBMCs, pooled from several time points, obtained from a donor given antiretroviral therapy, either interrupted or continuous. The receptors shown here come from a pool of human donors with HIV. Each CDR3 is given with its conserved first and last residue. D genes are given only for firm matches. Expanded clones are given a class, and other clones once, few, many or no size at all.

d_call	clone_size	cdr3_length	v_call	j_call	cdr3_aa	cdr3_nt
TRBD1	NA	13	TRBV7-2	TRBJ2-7	CASSRDRGYEQYF	TGTGCCAGCAGCCGGGACAGGGGCTACGAGCAGTACTTC
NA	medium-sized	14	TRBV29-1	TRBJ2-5	CSVEDPRAQETQYF	TGCAGCGTTGAAGATCCTCGGGCCCAAGAGACCCAGTACTTC
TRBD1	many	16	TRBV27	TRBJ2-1	CASRGTGFGSYNEQFF	TGTGCCAGCAGGGGGACAGGGTTTGGGTCCTACAATGAGCAGTTCTTC
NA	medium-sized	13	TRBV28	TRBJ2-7	CASSQGISYEQYF	TGTGCCAGCAGTCAGGGGATCTCCTACGAGCAGTACTTC
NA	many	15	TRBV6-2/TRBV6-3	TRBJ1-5	CASSRGAWNNQPQHF	TGTGCCAGCAGCCGCGGGGCTTGGAATAATCAGCCCCAGCATTTT
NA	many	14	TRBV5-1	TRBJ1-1	CASRNHRVHTEAFF	TGCGCCAGCAGAAATCACAGGGTTCACACTGAAGCTTTCTTT
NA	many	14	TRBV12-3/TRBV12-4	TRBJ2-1	CASSSSGQNNEQFF	TGTGCCAGCAGCAGTAGTGGACAGAACAATGAGCAGTTCTTC
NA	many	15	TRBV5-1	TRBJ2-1	CASSFITGSNNEQFF	TGCGCCAGCAGCTTTATAACGGGATCAAACAATGAGCAGTTCTTC
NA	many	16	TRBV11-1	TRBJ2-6	CASSLQGVLGNYVLTF	TGTGCCAGCAGCTTACAAGGGGTCCTGGGGAACTACGTCCTGACTTTC
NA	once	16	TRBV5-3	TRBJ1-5	CARSPGAGRDNQPQHF	TGTGCCAGAAGCCCCGGAGCAGGGCGAGATAATCAGCCCCAGCATTTT
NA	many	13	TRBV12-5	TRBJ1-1	CASGLGGKTEAFF	TGTGCTAGTGGTTTGGGGGGGAAGACTGAAGCTTTCTTT
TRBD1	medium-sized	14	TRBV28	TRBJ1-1	CASSFGQGAFEAFF	TGTGCCAGCAGTTTCGGACAGGGGGCGTTTGAAGCTTTCTTT
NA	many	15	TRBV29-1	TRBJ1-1	CSVEAHEGMNTEAFF	TGCAGCGTTGAAGCCCACGAGGGAATGAACACTGAAGCTTTCTTT
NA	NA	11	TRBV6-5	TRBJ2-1	CASSPGTSIYF	TGTGCCAGCAGTCCCGGGACTTCCATCTACTTC
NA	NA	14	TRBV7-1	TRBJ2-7	CASTRATSSYEQYF	TGTGCCAGCACCCGGGCTACCAGCTCCTACGAGCAGTACTTC
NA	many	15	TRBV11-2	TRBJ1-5	CASSLGASSGQPQHF	TGTGCCAGCAGCCTAGGGGCTTCTTCCGGTCAGCCCCAGCATTTT
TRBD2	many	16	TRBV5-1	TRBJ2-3	CASSSPGGRSTDTQYF	TGCGCCAGCAGCTCCCCCGGGGGGAGGAGCACAGATACGCAGTATTTT
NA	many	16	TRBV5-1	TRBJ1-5	CASSPGSGGGNQPQHF	TGCGCCAGCAGCCCGGGATCGGGGGGTGGCAATCAGCCCCAGCATTTT
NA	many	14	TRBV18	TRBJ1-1	CASSPRGRGTEAFF	TGTGCCAGCTCACCACGGGGGCGGGGAACTGAAGCTTTCTTT
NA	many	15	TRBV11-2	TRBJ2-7	CASSLVSGPSYEQYF	TGTGCCAGCAGCTTAGTATCGGGACCCTCCTACGAGCAGTACTTC
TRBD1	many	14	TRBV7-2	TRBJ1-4	CASSLGQGNEKLFF	TGTGCCAGCAGCTTAGGACAGGGGAATGAAAAACTGTTTTTT
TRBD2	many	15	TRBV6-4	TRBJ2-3	CASSRTSGSTDTQYF	TGTGCCAGCAGTCGAACTAGCGGGAGCACAGATACGCAGTATTTT
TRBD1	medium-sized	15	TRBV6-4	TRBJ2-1	CASSEGGSGYNEQFF	TGTGCCAGCAGTGAAGGGGGCTCAGGGTACAATGAGCAGTTCTTC